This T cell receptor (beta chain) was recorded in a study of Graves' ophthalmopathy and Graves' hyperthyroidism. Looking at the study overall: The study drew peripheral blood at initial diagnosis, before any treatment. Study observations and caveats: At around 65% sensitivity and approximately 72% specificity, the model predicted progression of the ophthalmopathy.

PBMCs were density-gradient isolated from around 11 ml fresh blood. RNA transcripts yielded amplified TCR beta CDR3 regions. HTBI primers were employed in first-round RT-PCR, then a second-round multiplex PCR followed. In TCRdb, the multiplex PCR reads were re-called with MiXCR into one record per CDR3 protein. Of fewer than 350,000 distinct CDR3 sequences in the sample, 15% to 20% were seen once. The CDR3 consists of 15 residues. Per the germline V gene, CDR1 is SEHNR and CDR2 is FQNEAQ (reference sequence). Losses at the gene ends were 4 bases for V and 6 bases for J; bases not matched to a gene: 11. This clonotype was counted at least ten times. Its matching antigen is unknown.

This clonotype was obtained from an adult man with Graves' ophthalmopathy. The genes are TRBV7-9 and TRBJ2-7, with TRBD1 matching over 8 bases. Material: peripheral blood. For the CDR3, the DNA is TGTGCCAGCAGCTCCCAGGGGGCGCGACGTACCGAGCAGTACTTC. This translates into CASSSQGARRTEQYF.